The 28 T cell receptor beta chains listed next were all sequenced from one sample in a study of T cells in Graves' hyperthyroidism and ophthalmopathy. RNA transcripts were the template for amplifying TCR beta CDR3 regions. TCR CDR3 regions were first amplified by RT-PCR with HTBI primers. TCRdb processed the multiplex PCR reads anew with MiXCR; each CDR3 protein has one entry. The profile shows some 490,000 distinct CDR3 sequences, under 25% of them singletons. The sample taken for sequencing was blood. These receptors all come from an older woman with Graves' ophthalmopathy.

This clonotype occurred a few times. The V call is TRBV29-1, the J call TRBJ2-1, with 12 bases matching TRBD2. The germline CDR1 and CDR2 sequences are SQVTM and ANQGSEA. The CDR3 is made up of 14 amino acids. Germline trimming cut 7 bases from V and 7 bases from J; bases unmatched to any gene: 8. CDR3 in amino acids: CSARLAGVQNEQFF. The CDR3 DNA follows: TGCAGCGCCCGACTAGCGGGAGTCCAGAATGAGCAGTTCTTC.

A few counts support this clonotype. The rearrangement links TRBV19 to TRBJ1-5; 8 nucleotides line up with TRBD1. The V and J ends lost 6 bases and 2 bases, in that order; junction bases with no gene match: 6. This CDR3 is built from 15 residues. Germline CDR1 and CDR2: LNHDA and SQIVND (reference sequence). Here the CDR3 DNA reads TGTGCCAGTAGCCAGGGGGCTTTTGGCAATCAGCCCCAGCATTTT. This codes for CASSQGAFGNQPQHF.

This clonotype was seen once. This rearrangement joins TRBV29-1 to TRBJ1-4, with 9 bases fitting TRBD1. The CDR3 is made up of 12 amino acids. In germline, CDR1 is SQVTM, CDR2 ANQGSEA. The junction had 5 bases not matched to a gene; V was cut back by 7 bases and J by 8 bases. CDR3 amino acids: CSARTGEEKLFF. DNA for the CDR3: TGCAGCGCGAGGACAGGGGAAGAAAAACTGTTTTTT. The full variable domain, completed using reference TRBV29-1 and TRBJ1-4, is SAVISQKPSRDICQRGTSLTIQCQVDSQVTMMFWYRQQPGQSLTLIATANQGSEATYESGFVIDKFPISRPNLTFSTLTVSNMSPEDSSIYLCSARTGEEKLFFGSGTQLSVL.

The rearrangement links TRBV7-9 to TRBJ2-5, with 10 bases fitting TRBD2. Germline V CDR1 and CDR2: SEHNR, FQNEAQ (reference sequence). The CDR3 loop spans 15 amino acids. Germline trimming cut 5 bases from V and 2 bases from J; bases unmatched to any gene: 5. The CDR3 DNA sequence: TGTGCCAGCAGCCCTAGCGGGAGTTGGCAAGAGACCCAGTACTTC. It specifies CASSPSGSWQETQYF.

This rearrangement joins TRBV6-4 to TRBJ2-1, with 7 nucleotides matching TRBD1. V lost 6 bases, J lost 5 bases, and 4 bases stayed unmatched. CDR1 is MRHNA and CDR2 is SNTAGT in the germline V gene. The CDR3 sequence is 13 residues long. The CDR3, as DNA: TGTGCCAGCAGCAGGGGGTATAACAATGAGCAGTTCTTC. Translated, it gives CASSRGYNNEQFF.

This clonotype was seen many times. This sequence joins TRBV3-1 and TRBJ2-1; no firm D call. This CDR3 contains 12 residues. V was cut by 1 base and J by 5 bases, with 3 bases left in between. CDR1 is LGHDT and CDR2 is YNNKEL in the germline V gene (reference sequence). CDR3: CASSQVDNEQFF. The CDR3, as DNA: TGTGCCAGCAGCCAAGTGGACAATGAGCAGTTCTTC.

This clonotype was observed a few times. This chain uses TRBV19 with TRBJ2-2, with TRBD2 as a possible D gene (5 bases). The CDR3 is 13 residues long. Per germline, CDR1 LNHDA and CDR2 SQIVND (reference sequence). The ends were cut back, 7 bases at V and 4 bases at J, with 10 bases in the middle. CDR3 sequence: CASIAGGTGELFF. The CDR3 region has the DNA TGTGCCAGTATCGCGGGTGGCACCGGGGAGCTGTTTTTT.

This chain connects TRBV18 to TRBJ2-2; 7 bases align to TRBD1. The CDR3 length is 15 residues. Germline V lookup: CDR1 KGHSH, CDR2 LQKENI. The trim removed 5 bases at V and 5 bases at J, leaving 8 bases unmatched. The CDR3 bases are TGTGCCAGCTCATCCGGGACAGCCGATACCGGGGAGCTGTTTTTT. It codes for CASSSGTADTGELFF. Using reference TRBV18 and TRBJ2-2 for the parts outside the CDR3, the full variable domain is NAGVMQNPRHLVRRRGQEARLRCSPMKGHSHVYWYRQLPEEGLKFMVYLQKENIIDESGMPKERFSAEFPKEGPSILRIQQVVRGDSAAYFCASSSGTADTGELFFGEGSRLTVL.

Comments on this clonotype: A much bigger clone sits one base away, suggesting this may be a read error. The conserved final phenylalanine or tryptophan is absent from the CDR3, which likely points to a read error. The V and J genes are TRBV27 and TRBJ1-6, with D uncertain. The CDR3 is 14 residues long. CDR1 MNHEY and CDR2 SMNVEV come from the germline V gene (reference sequence). V shed 2 bases and J shed 6 bases, with 8 bases lying between them. CDR3 sequence (DNA): TGTGCCAGCAGTTTAGCGGCAACTAATTCACCCCTCCACGTT. It translates to CASSLAATNSPLHV.

The chain uses TRBV7-8 and TRBJ1-3; possibly TRBD1 for D (6 bases). The CDR3 contains 15 residues. The ends were cut back, 2 bases at V and 4 bases at J, with 12 bases in the middle. CDR1 is SGHVS and CDR2 is FQNEAQ in the germline V gene. The CDR3: CASSLRYRDGNTIYF. CDR3 bases: TGTGCCAGCAGCTTAAGATACAGGGACGGAAACACCATATATTTT.

With respect to this clonotype: Mismatch with germline at one junction end may stem from a read error. The chain has TRBV5-1 and TRBJ1-1; maybe TRBD1 (6 bases). Germline-derived CDR1 and CDR2 are SGHRS and YFSETQ. CDR3 length: 14 amino acids. The CDR3 sequence is CASSKQGQNTEAFF. The CDR3 bases are TGTGCCAGCAGCAAACAGGGACAGAACACTGAAGCTTTCTTT.

This clonotype was observed at least ten times. J is TRBJ1-5 and V is TRBV28, with D perhaps matching TRBD1 (5 bases). The CDR3 is 16 residues long. Germline-derived CDR1 and CDR2 are MDHEN and SYDVKM. Between the trimmed V and J ends, which lost 7 bases and 2 bases, there was a span of 18 bases. The DNA for the CDR3 is TGTGCCAGCACTATATTACGGGGGAAGGGCAATCAGCCCCAGCATTTT. Its protein product is CASTILRGKGNQPQHF. Full variable domain (outside the CDR3, taken from reference TRBV28 and TRBJ1-5): DVKVTQSSRYLVKRTGEKVFLECVQDMDHENMFWYRQDPGLGLRLIYFSYDVKMKEKGDIPEGYSVSREKKERFSLILESASTNQTSMYLCASTILRGKGNQPQHFGDGTRLSIL.

This clonotype was seen a handful of times. The chain joins TRBV3-1 to TRBJ1-1; D is unresolved. The CDR3 contains 12 residues. V dropped 0 bases and J dropped 11 bases, with 10 bases sitting between them. The V gene's germline CDR1 is LGHDT and CDR2 YNNKEL (reference sequence). CDR3 sequence (DNA): TGTGCCAGCAGCCAAGATCGTGGCAAGGCTTTCTTT. Amino acid sequence: CASSQDRGKAFF.

The sample holds many counts of this clonotype. J is TRBJ2-3 and V is TRBV7-9; 13 bases line up with TRBD2. Looked up from germline, CDR1 is SEHNR and CDR2 is FQNEAQ (reference sequence). The CDR3 length is 16 residues. The junction had 6 bases not matched to a gene; V was cut back by 5 bases and J by 4 bases. This CDR3 reads CASSPHGLAGADTQYF. The CDR3 region has the DNA TGTGCCAGCAGCCCCCATGGACTAGCGGGAGCAGATACGCAGTATTTT.

This clonotype has just a few counts. The chain has TRBV4-1 and TRBJ2-3; D remains ambiguous. This CDR3 is 16 amino acids long. Trimming shortened V by 0 bases and J by 0 bases, and 10 bases separated the two germline ends. Per the germline V gene, CDR1 is MGHRA and CDR2 is YSYEKL. In nucleotides, the CDR3 is TGCGCCAGCAGCCAAGATCCCCTTTTCAGCACAGATACGCAGTATTTT. As protein: CASSQDPLFSTDTQYF.

This clonotype was observed at least ten times. The chain carries TRBV7-2 and TRBJ2-3; TRBD2 might be the D (6 bases). V lost 1 base to trimming and J lost 6 bases, with 14 bases between them. Germline assignment: CDR1 SGHTA and CDR2 FQGNSA. CDR3 size: 15 residues. The CDR3 loop reads CASSLDGGEGDTQYF. In DNA form, the CDR3 reads TGTGCCAGCAGCTTAGACGGGGGAGAGGGGGATACGCAGTATTTT.

The rearrangement uses TRBV4-3 and TRBJ1-1; D is ambiguous. The length of the CDR3 is 15 residues. V was cut by 0 bases and J by 0 bases, with 8 bases left in between. CDR1 is LGHNA, CDR2 YSLEER, per germline. CDR3 sequence: CASSQDQGLNTEAFF. The CDR3 coding sequence is TGCGCCAGCAGCCAAGATCAAGGGTTGAACACTGAAGCTTTCTTT.

This clonotype has just a few counts. CDR3 amino acids: CASSSDSMRVEGTGELFF. CDR3 coding DNA: TGCGCCAGCAGTTCGGACAGCATGAGGGTAGAGGGCACCGGGGAGCTGTTTTTT. This sequence joins TRBV10-2 and TRBJ2-2; a weak D match, TRBD1 (6 bases). This CDR3 spans 18 amino acids. Germline V gene sequence: CDR1 WSHSY, CDR2 SAAADI. Trimming pared 5 bases from V and 4 bases from J, leaving 23 bases between.

The rearrangement uses TRBV28 and TRBJ1-2; D perhaps matches TRBD1 (6 bases). Germline loops: CDR1 MDHEN, CDR2 SYDVKM. V was cut by 6 bases and J by 4 bases, with 15 bases left in between. The length of the CDR3 is 14 residues. CDR3 nucleotides: TGTGCCAGCAGCCATACAGGGTATTCCTATGGCTACACCTTC. Residues: CASSHTGYSYGYTF.

The table lists this clonotype with a few counts. V usage is TRBV5-1 and J usage is TRBJ2-2; D gene uncertain. Trimming cost V 7 bases and J 2 bases, with 18 bases left between them. This CDR3 has 16 residues. Per the germline V gene, CDR1 is SGHRS and CDR2 is YFSETQ. CDR3: CASGQGGRINTGELFF. CDR3 DNA: TGCGCCAGCGGCCAAGGTGGCAGGATAAACACCGGGGAGCTGTTTTTT.

The V call is TRBV10-3, the J call TRBJ2-2; D call uncertain. CDR1 ENHRY and CDR2 SYGVKD come from the germline V gene. This CDR3 contains 14 residues. V gave up 10 bases and J gave up 0 bases, with 12 bases separating them. The DNA for the CDR3 is TGTGCCACCCGTAACGGAACGAACACCGGGGAGCTGTTTTTT. Translation: CATRNGTNTGELFF.

This chain uses TRBV25-1 with TRBJ1-2; possible D gene TRBD1, 6 bases. The germline V and J ends were trimmed by 2 bases and 8 bases, with 15 bases remaining between them. The CDR3 covers 14 residues. The V gene's germline CDR1 is MGHDK and CDR2 SYGVNS. CDR3 residues: CASSEKGGVRGYTF. For the CDR3, the DNA is TGTGCCAGCAGTGAAAAGGGGGGAGTGCGAGGCTACACCTTC.

V is TRBV7-3 and J is TRBJ2-7, with a possible D match to TRBD1 (6 bases). The CDR3 has 15 residues. Germline V gives CDR1 SGHTA, CDR2 FQGTGA. Trimming shortened V by 3 bases and J by 1 base, and 13 bases separated the two germline ends. This CDR3 is CASSLSGTRSYEQYF. CDR3 DNA sequence: TGTGCCAGCAGCTTGAGTGGGACAAGGTCCTACGAGCAGTACTTC.

This clonotype was observed a few times. The V call is TRBV6-1, the J call TRBJ1-2; weak D call: TRBD1 (6 bases). The V gene's germline CDR1 is MNHNS and CDR2 SASEGT. The CDR3 is 15 residues long. V dropped 6 bases and J dropped 5 bases, with 19 bases sitting between them. This CDR3 is CASSPTGTGRYGYTF. The DNA of the CDR3 is TGTGCCAGCAGCCCCACAGGGACGGGGCGGTATGGCTACACCTTC.

Ten or more counts support this clonotype. The chain joins TRBV6-2 or TRBV6-3 to TRBJ1-1; 8 nucleotides match TRBD1. The germline V gene encodes CDR1 MNHEY and CDR2 SVGEGT. J was trimmed by 7 bases and V by 1 base; bases with no gene match: 2. The CDR3 length is 13 residues. CDR3 in amino acids: CASSYFTGGEAFF. The CDR3 DNA reads TGTGCCAGCAGTTACTTTACAGGGGGTGAAGCTTTCTTT.

This chain's CDR3 is CASRLGTTGYF. CDR3 in DNA: TGTGCCAGCAGACTAGGGACCACTGGGTATTTT. The chain uses TRBV2 and TRBJ1-3, with D possibly matching TRBD1 (5 bases). Germline assignment: CDR1 SNHLY and CDR2 FYNNEI. V lost 6 bases and J 16 bases, leaving 16 bases between the germline ends. The CDR3 is made up of 11 amino acids.

This clonotype appeared a few times. The J gene is TRBJ2-1, the V gene TRBV3-1, with 8 bases that match TRBD2. CDR3 length equals 15 residues. V lost 3 bases, J lost 7 bases, and 8 bases stayed unmatched. Germline values: CDR1 LGHDT, CDR2 YNNKEL (reference sequence). CDR3 region: CASSQPGLAGNEQFF. In DNA, the CDR3 is TGTGCCAGCAGCCAGCCTGGACTAGCTGGGAATGAGCAGTTCTTC.

There are a few counts of this clonotype. The V and J genes are TRBV20-1 and TRBJ1-5, with a weak D call TRBD1 (6 bases). This CDR3 contains 14 residues. The V end lost 6 bases, the J end lost 2 bases, and 14 bases lay between the germline ends. Per germline, CDR1 DFQATT and CDR2 SNEGSKA (reference sequence). The DNA of the CDR3 is TGCAGTGCGGAAGGGACAACCCGCAATCAGCCCCAGCATTTT. Translation: CSAEGTTRNQPQHF.